The subject of this entry is one T cell receptor beta chain. Its antigen is not identified. TCRdb keeps only in-frame clones here, not all; method: immunoSEQ multiplex PCR. The sample carries approximately 2,300,000 clones, about nine tenths recorded once. These data come from a study of shared clonotypes between healthy human individuals. Study-wide context: Plates per donor: three CD4 naive, three CD4 memory, two CD8 naive, one CD8 memory.

Trimming cost V 2 bases and J 4 bases, with 14 bases left between them. The CDR3 loop spans 15 amino acids. Germline V gives CDR1 MDHEN, CDR2 SYDVKM. The study, taken as a whole, reports: Collection of samples was limited to blood; tissue repertoires likely differ.

The gene calls are TRBV28 and TRBJ1-2; D is perhaps TRBD1 (5 bases). Material: naive CD4+ T cells from PBMCs. Subset defined: CD45RA+ positively selected. The receptor was derived from a man aged 18 to 30 in good health. Some clones in this sample may be carry-over from other donors' samples. This CDR3 reads CASSLGGPKVYGYTF. CDR3 coding DNA: TGTGCCAGCAGTTTAGGGGGACCAAAAGTCTATGGCTACACCTTC.